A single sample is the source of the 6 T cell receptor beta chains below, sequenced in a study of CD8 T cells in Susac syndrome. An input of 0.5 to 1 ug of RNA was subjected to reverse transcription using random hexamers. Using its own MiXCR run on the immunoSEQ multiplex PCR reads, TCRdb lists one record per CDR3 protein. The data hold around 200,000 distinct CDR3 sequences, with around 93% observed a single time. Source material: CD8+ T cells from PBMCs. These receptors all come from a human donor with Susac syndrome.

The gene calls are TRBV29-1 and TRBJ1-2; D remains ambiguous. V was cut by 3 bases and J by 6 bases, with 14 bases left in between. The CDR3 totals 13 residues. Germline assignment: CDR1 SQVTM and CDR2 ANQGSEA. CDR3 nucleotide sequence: TGCAGCGTTGATGCCTCAGATAGGCATGGCTACACCTTC. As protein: CSVDASDRHGYTF.

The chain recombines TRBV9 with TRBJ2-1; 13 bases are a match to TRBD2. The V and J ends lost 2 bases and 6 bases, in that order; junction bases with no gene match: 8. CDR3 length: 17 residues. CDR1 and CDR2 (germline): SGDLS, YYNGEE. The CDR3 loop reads CASSVTSTSGRTNEQFF. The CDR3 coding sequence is TGTGCCAGCAGCGTTACCTCGACTAGCGGGAGGACCAATGAGCAGTTCTTC.

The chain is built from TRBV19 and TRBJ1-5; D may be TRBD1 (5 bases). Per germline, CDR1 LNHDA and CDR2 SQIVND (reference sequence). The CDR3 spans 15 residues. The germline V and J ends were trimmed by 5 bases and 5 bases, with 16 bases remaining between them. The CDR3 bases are TGTGCCAGTAGTCTCCCGGGACGAGTTGATCAGCCCCAGCATTTT. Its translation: CASSLPGRVDQPQHF.

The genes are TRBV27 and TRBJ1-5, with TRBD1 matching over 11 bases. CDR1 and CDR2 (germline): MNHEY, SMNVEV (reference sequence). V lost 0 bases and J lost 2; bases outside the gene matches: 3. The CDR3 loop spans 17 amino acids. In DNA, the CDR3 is TGTGCCAGCAGTTTATCCGGGACAGGGGGTGGCAATCAGCCCCAGCATTTT. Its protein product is CASSLSGTGGGNQPQHF.

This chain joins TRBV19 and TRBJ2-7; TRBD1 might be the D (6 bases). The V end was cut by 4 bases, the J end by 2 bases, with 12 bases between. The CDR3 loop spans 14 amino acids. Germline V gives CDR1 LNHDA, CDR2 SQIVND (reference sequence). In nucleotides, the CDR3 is TGTGCCAGTAGTACAACAGGGACCACCTACGAGCAGTACTTC. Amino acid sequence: CASSTTGTTYEQYF. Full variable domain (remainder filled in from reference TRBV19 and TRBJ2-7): DGGITQSPKYLFRKEGQNVTLSCEQNLNHDAMYWYRQDPGQGLRLIYYSQIVNDFQKGDIAEGYSVSREKKESFPLTVTSAQKNPTAFYLCASSTTGTTYEQYFGPGTRLTVT.

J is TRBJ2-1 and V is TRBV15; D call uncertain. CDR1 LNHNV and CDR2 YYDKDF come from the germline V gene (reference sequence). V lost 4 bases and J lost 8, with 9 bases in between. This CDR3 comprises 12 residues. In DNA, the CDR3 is TGTGCCACCAGCAATGTCCGTGATGAGCAGTTCTTC. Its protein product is CATSNVRDEQFF.